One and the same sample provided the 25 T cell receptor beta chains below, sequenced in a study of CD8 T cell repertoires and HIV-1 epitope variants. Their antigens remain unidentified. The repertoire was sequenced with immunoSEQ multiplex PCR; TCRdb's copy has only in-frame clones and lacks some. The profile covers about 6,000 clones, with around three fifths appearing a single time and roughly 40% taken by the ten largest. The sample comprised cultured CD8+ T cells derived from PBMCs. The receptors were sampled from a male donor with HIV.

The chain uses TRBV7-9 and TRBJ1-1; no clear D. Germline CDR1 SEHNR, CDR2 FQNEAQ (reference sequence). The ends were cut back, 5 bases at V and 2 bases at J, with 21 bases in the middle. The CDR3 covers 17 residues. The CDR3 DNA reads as TGTGCCAGCAGCCCACCTCTTAGGGCCCAGCGAAACACTGAAGCTTTCTTT. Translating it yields CASSPPLRAQRNTEAFF.

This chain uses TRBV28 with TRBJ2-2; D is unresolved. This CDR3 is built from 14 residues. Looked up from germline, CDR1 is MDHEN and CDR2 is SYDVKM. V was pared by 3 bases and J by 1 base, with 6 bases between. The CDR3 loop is CASSFLVNTGELFF. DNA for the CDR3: TGTGCCAGCAGTTTCCTCGTGAACACCGGGGAGCTGTTTTTT.

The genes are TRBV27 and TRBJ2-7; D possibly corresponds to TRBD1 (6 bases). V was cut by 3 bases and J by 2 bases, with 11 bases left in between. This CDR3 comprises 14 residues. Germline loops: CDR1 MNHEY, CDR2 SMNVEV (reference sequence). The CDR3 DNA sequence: TGTGCCAGCAGTTTTGGGGGCCCGACCTACGAGCAGTACTTC. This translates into CASSFGGPTYEQYF.

CDR3: CASSQTAGETQYF. The CDR3, as DNA: TGTGCCAGCAGCCAAACCGCCGGGGAGACCCAGTACTTC. This rearrangement joins TRBV4-2 to TRBJ2-5; D is uncertain. Germline V gene sequence: CDR1 LGHNA, CDR2 YNFKEQ. V was cut by 2 bases and J by 5 bases, with 9 bases left in between. This CDR3 spans 13 amino acids.

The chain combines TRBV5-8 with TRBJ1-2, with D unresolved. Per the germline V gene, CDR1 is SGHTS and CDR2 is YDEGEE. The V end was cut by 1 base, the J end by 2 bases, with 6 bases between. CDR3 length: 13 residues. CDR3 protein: CASSLLNNYGYTF. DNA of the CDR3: TGTGCCAGCAGCTTGCTAAACAACTATGGCTACACCTTC. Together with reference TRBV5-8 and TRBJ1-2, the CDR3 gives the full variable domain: EAGVTQSPTHLIKTRGQQATLRCSPISGHTSVYWYQQALGLGLQFLLWYDEGEERNRGNFPPRFSGRQFPNYSSELNVNALELEDSALYLCASSLLNNYGYTFGSGTRLTVV.

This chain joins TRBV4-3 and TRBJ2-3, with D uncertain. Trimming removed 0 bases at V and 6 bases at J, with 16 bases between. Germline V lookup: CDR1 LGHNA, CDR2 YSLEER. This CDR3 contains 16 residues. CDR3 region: CASSQDRPSRADTQYF. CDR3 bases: TGCGCCAGCAGCCAAGACCGGCCCAGTAGGGCGGATACGCAGTATTTT.

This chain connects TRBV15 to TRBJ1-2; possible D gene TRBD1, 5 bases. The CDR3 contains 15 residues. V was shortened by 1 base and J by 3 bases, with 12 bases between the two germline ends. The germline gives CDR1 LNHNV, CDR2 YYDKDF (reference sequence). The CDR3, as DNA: TGTGCCACCAGCAGAGCGGGGGATGGAGACTATGGCTACACCTTC. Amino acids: CATSRAGDGDYGYTF.

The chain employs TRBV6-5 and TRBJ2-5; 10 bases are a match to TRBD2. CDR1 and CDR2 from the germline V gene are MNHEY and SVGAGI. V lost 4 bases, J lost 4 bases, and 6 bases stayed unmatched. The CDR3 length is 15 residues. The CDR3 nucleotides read TGTGCCAGCAGTTTAGCGGGAGGTTCGGGAGAGACCCAGTACTTC. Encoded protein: CASSLAGGSGETQYF.

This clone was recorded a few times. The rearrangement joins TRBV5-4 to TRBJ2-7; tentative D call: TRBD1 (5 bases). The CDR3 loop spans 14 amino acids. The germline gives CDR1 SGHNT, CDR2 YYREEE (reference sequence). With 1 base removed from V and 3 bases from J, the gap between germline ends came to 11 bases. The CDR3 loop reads CASSLSGRVYEQYF. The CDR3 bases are TGTGCCAGCAGCTTGTCAGGGCGTGTCTACGAGCAGTACTTC.

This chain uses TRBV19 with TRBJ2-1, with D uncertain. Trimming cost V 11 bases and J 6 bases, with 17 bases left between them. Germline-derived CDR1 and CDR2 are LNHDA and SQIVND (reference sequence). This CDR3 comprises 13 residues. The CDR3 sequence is CASIGPDINEQFF. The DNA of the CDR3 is TGTGCCTCCATCGGTCCTGATATCAATGAGCAGTTCTTC.

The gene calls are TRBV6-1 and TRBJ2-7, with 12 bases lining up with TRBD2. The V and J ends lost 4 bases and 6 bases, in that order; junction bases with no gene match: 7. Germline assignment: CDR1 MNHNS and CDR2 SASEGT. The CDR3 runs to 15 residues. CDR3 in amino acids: CASSVLAGGLVEQYF. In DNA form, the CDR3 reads TGTGCCAGCAGTGTGCTAGCGGGGGGGCTGGTCGAGCAGTACTTC.

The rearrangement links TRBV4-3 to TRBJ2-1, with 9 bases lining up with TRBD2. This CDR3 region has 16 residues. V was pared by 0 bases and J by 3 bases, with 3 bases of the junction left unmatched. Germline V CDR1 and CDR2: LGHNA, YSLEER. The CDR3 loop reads CASSQDTSGRYNEQFF. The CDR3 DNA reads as TGCGCCAGCAGCCAAGACACTAGCGGGCGCTACAATGAGCAGTTCTTC.

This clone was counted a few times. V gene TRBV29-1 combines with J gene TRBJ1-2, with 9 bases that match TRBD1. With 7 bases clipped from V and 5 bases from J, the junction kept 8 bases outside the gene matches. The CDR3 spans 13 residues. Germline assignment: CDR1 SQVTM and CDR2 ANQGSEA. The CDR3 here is CSAGDRAGYGYTF. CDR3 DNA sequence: TGCAGCGCGGGGGACAGGGCCGGTTATGGCTACACCTTC.

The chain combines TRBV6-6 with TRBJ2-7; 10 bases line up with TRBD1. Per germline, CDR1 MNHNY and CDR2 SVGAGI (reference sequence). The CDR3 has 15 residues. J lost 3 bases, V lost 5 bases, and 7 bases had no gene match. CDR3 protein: CASSKSTGGLYEQYF. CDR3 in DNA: TGTGCCAGCAGTAAGTCGACAGGGGGCCTCTACGAGCAGTACTTC.

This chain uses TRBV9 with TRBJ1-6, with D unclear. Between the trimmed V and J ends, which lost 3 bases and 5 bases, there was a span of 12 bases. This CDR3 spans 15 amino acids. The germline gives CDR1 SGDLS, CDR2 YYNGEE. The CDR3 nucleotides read TGTGCCAGCAGCGAGACCGGGTCGCATAATTCACCCCTCCACTTT. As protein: CASSETGSHNSPLHF.

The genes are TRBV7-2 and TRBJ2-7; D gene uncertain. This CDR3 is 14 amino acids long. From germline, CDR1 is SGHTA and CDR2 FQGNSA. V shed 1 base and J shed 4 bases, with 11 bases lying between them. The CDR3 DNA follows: TGTGCCAGCAGCTTAGAATTAGGGCAGTACGAGCAGTACTTC. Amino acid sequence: CASSLELGQYEQYF.

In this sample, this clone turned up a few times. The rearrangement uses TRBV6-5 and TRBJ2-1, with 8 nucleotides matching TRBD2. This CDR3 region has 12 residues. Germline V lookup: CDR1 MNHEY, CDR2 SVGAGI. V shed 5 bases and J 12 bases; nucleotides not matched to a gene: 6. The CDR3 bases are TGTGCCAGCAGTCTCGGGGCGGGGGGGCAGTTCTTC. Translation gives CASSLGAGGQFF.

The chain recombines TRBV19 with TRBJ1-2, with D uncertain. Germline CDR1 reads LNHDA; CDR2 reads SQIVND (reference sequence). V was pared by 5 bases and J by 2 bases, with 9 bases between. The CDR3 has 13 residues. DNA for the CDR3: TGTGCCAGTAGTCCAGGACGGAACTATGGCTACACCTTC. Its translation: CASSPGRNYGYTF.

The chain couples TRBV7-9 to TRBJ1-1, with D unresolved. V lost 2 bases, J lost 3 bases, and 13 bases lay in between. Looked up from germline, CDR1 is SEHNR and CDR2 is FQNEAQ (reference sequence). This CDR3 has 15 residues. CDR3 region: CASSLPVGPYTEAFF. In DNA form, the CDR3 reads TGTGCCAGCAGCTTACCTGTGGGCCCTTACACTGAAGCTTTCTTT.

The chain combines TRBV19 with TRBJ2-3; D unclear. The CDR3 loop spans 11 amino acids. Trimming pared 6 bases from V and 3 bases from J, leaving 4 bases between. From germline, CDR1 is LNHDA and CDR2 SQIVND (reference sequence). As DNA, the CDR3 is TGTGCCAGTAGGATGACAGATACGCAGTATTTT. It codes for CASRMTDTQYF. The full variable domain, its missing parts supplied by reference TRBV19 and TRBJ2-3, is DGGITQSPKYLFRKEGQNVTLSCEQNLNHDAMYWYRQDPGQGLRLIYYSQIVNDFQKGDIAEGYSVSREKKESFPLTVTSAQKNPTAFYLCASRMTDTQYFGPGTRLTVL.

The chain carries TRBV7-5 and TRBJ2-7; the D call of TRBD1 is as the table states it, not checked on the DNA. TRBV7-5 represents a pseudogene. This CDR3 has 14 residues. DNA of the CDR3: TGTGCCAGCAGCTTGGGACAGTACCTTCGTGAGCAGTACTTC. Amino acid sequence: CASSLGQYLREQYF.

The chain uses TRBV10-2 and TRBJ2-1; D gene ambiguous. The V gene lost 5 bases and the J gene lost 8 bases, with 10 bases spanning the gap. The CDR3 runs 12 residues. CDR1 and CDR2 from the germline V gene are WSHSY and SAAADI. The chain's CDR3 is CASSLYRDEQFF. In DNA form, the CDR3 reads TGCGCCAGCAGTCTATATAGGGATGAGCAGTTCTTC.

CDR3 nucleotides: TGTGCCAGCAGCTCTCAGGGGAGTGTGGGAGAGACCCAGTACTTC. It encodes CASSSQGSVGETQYF. The chain has TRBV7-3 and TRBJ2-5; maybe TRBD1 (6 bases). V dropped 4 bases and J dropped 4 bases, with 16 bases sitting between them. Per germline, CDR1 SGHTA and CDR2 FQGTGA. The CDR3 has 15 amino acids.

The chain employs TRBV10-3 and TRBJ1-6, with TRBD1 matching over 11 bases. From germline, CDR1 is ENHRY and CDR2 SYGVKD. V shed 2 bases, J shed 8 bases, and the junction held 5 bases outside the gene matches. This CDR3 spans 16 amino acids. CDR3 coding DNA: TGTGCCATCAGTGAGCCGGGACAGGGGGAAGATTCACCCCTCCACTTT. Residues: CAISEPGQGEDSPLHF.

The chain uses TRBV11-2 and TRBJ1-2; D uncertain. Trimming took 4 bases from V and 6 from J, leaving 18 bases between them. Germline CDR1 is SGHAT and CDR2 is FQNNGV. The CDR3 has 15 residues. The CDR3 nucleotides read TGTGCCAGCAGCTCTAAGGACCTAGGATTTCATGGCTACACCTTC. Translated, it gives CASSSKDLGFHGYTF.